This record covers a single T cell receptor (beta chain). Its specificity is unknown. This entry comes from a study of stem cell transplantation in POMP-related autoinflammatory disease. Overall study: Neutrophil and platelet engraftment from the graft donor was 100% through one year after transplant. Whole-study results and caveats: PRAID patients trended toward lower TRB diversity and higher clonality in all analyzed T-cell subsets. Unique TRB V-J gene pairings were limited in number in patients with PRAID.

The repertoire was sequenced with immunoSEQ multiplex PCR; TCRdb's copy has only in-frame clones and lacks some. The profile shows over 700 clones, roughly 77% of them singletons. The sequenced sample was Tregs from PBMCs, obtained after stem cell transplantation. This clonotype originated in a human patient with POMP-related autoinflammation and immune dysregulation (PRAID). Some T cells may have originated in the graft donor.

CDR3 sequence reads: CASSLIRDISNEKLFF. CDR3 in DNA: TGTGCCAGCAGCTTAATACGTGACATTTCTAATGAAAAACTGTTTTTT. The chain recombines TRBV5-6 with TRBJ1-4; the D is unclear. This CDR3 region has 16 residues. Between the trimmed V and J ends, which lost 2 bases and 3 bases, there was a span of 14 bases. Per the germline V gene, CDR1 is SGHDT and CDR2 is YYEEEE.